A selection of T cell receptor beta chains follows, all from one sample in a study of T-cell reconstitution after alpha-beta-depleted transplantation in children. One entry per CDR3 protein results from TCRdb running MiXCR on the PCR reads. The profile shows 250,000 to 400,000 distinct CDR3 sequences, 23% of them singletons. The sample was PBMCs, mostly from graft donor cells, taken 180 days after TCRalphabeta/CD19-depleted stem cell transplant. All receptors derive from a male patient aged 10-17 years who had a stem cell transplant for acute lymphoblastic leukemia, so the T cells may come from the graft donor. Each CDR3 is given with its conserved first and last residue. A D gene is named only where the DNA matches it firmly. For some rows the clone size is stated as once, few or many, or as a class when expanded; others skip it.

d_call	clone_size	v_call	j_call	cdr3_length	cdr3_nt	cdr3_aa
TRBD1	few	TRBV29-1	TRBJ2-7	14	TGCAGCGTTGGAGACAGGGCCCTCTCCTACGAGCAGTACTTC	CSVGDRALSYEQYF
-	-	TRBV6-5	TRBJ1-1	14	TGTGCCAGCAGTTACGCAACAGGGCGGACTGAAGCTTTCTTT	CASSYATGRTEAFF
TRBD2	few	TRBV2	TRBJ2-1	14	TGTGCCAGCTTGGGACTAGCGGTAATCAATGAGCAGTTCTTC	CASLGLAVINEQFF
TRBD1	few	TRBV27	TRBJ2-7	15	TGTGCCAGCAGTTTATCCGGACAGGGTTGGGGCGAGCAGTACTTC	CASSLSGQGWGEQYF
-	few	TRBV6-1	TRBJ2-4	16	TGTGCCAGCAGCTCGACAGCGCTGACGATGGGAAACATTCAGTACTTC	CASSSTALTMGNIQYF
TRBD1	-	TRBV19	TRBJ2-7	16	TGTGCCAGTAGTATGCTACCGGGACAGGGATCCTACGAGCAGTACTTC	CASSMLPGQGSYEQYF
-	few	TRBV7-3	TRBJ2-5	13	TGTGCCAGCAGCTTAACCCCCACAGAGACCCAGTACTTC	CASSLTPTETQYF
TRBD1	once	TRBV16	TRBJ1-4	15	TGTGCCAGCAGCCCACTTGGGACAGAGAATGAAAAACTGTTTTTT	CASSPLGTENEKLFF
-	many	TRBV4-1	TRBJ2-7	14	TGCGCCAGCAGCCAGCTGGCGTTGTCCTACGAGCAGTACTTC	CASSQLALSYEQYF
-	-	TRBV6-1	TRBJ2-3	18	TGTGCCAGCAGTGAAGCAAGCCCCCTAGGGACTCTCACAGATACGCAGTATTTT	CASSEASPLGTLTDTQYF
-	-	TRBV7-8	TRBJ2-7	17	TGTGCCAGCAGCTTAGGGAGGCTCTTAGCGCGCCCTTACGAGCAGTACTTC	CASSLGRLLARPYEQYF
-	-	TRBV6-1	TRBJ1-3	13	TGTGCCAGCAGCCTGACCAGGGGAAACACCATATATTTT	CASSLTRGNTIYF
-	-	TRBV20-1	TRBJ2-4	15	TGCAGTGCTAGCCGGGGGAGTCGGGGTGGGAACATTCAGTACTTC	CSASRGSRGGNIQYF
-	-	TRBV20-1	TRBJ2-1	12	TGCAGTGCATACCGTCAGAGCAATGAGCAGTTCTTC	CSAYRQSNEQFF
TRBD2	-	TRBV19	TRBJ2-3	16	TGTGCCAGTAAGGGGACGCGGGGGAGGTGGACAGATACGCAGTATTTT	CASKGTRGRWTDTQYF
TRBD2	few	TRBV7-3	TRBJ2-1	19	TGTGCCAGCAGCCATCAACCCCTACTAGCGGGAAGGCTCCACAATGAGCAGTTCTTC	CASSHQPLLAGRLHNEQFF
-	many	TRBV7-9	TRBJ2-3	11	TGTGCCAGCAGTAAGGCGGATACGCAGTATTTT	CASSKADTQYF
-	few	TRBV9	TRBJ2-7	14	TGTGCCAGCAGCGTAGGGGGGACCCTATACGAGCAGTACTTC	CASSVGGTLYEQYF
TRBD1	few	TRBV9	TRBJ2-7	15	TGTGCCAGCAGCGTGGGGACAGGGCGATTCGACGAGCAGTACTTC	CASSVGTGRFDEQYF
-	-	TRBV5-1	TRBJ2-3	12	TGCGCCAGCAGCCTACAGGGATATACGCAGTATTTT	CASSLQGYTQYF
TRBD2	few	TRBV7-9	TRBJ2-7	17	TGTGCCAGCAGCTTTTTCCCTAGACTAGCGGCCTCCTACGAGCAGTACTTC	CASSFFPRLAASYEQYF
-	-	TRBV7-2	TRBJ1-1	12	TGTGCCAGCAGCCCAACGCACACTGAAGCTTTCTTT	CASSPTHTEAFF
TRBD1	few	TRBV28	TRBJ2-7	16	TGTGCCAGCAGTACTACAGGGGTAGGAAGATCCTACGAGCAGTACTTC	CASSTTGVGRSYEQYF
-	-	TRBV15	TRBJ2-2	15	TGTGCCACCAGCAGAGATCGGGGGGCGAGCGGGGAGCTGTTTTTT	CATSRDRGASGELFF
-	-	TRBV9	TRBJ2-3	16	TGTGCCAGCAGCGTAAGGCGGGAAACGAGCACAGATACGCAGTATTTT	CASSVRRETSTDTQYF
TRBD1	few	TRBV28	TRBJ2-7	15	TGTGCCAGCAGTTTGGCCGGGACAGGCAGGAACGAGCAGTACTTC	CASSLAGTGRNEQYF
-	few	TRBV7-9	TRBJ1-5	13	TGTGCCAGCAGCTTCAATCCCAATCAGCCCCAGCATTTT	CASSFNPNQPQHF
-	-	TRBV7-2	TRBJ2-3	14	TGTGCCAGCAGCCGTGACACCGTGCGACATACGCAGTATTTT	CASSRDTVRHTQYF
TRBD1	-	TRBV5-6	TRBJ1-2	18	TGTGCCAGCAGGGACCTGCTTCCAGACAGGGACTTCATTGAGGGCTACACCTTC	CASRDLLPDRDFIEGYTF
TRBD1	once	TRBV5-1	TRBJ1-1	17	TGCGCCAGCAGCTCCGGGACAGGGTTGCCCCCGAACACTGAAGCTATCTTT	CASSSGTGLPPNTEAIF
TRBD2	-	TRBV6-5	TRBJ2-7	15	TGTGCCAGCAGTTACTCCCCTACGGGGGGGAGCGAGCAGTACTTC	CASSYSPTGGSEQYF
TRBD1	-	TRBV5-5	TRBJ1-1	15	TGTGCCAGCAGCTTGCCGGGACAGATTAACACTGAAGCTTTCTTT	CASSLPGQINTEAFF
-	many	TRBV12-3/TRBV12-4	TRBJ2-5	13	TGTGCCAGCAGTACCCGGAGGGTGGAGACCCAGTACTTC	CASSTRRVETQYF
TRBD2	many	TRBV7-3	TRBJ2-7	17	TGTGCCAGCAGCTTACCCAATACTAGCGGGAGTTTCTACGAGCAGTACTTC	CASSLPNTSGSFYEQYF
TRBD1	few	TRBV20-1	TRBJ1-6	14	TGCAGTGCTAGTTGGGACAGGGGGGGCTCACCCCTCCACTTT	CSASWDRGGSPLHF
-	few	TRBV5-1	TRBJ2-5	15	TGCGCCAGCAGCTCCACTGTGCGGCCTCAAGAGACCCAGTACTTC	CASSSTVRPQETQYF
-	few	TRBV20-1	TRBJ2-2	16	TGCAGTGCTAGAGGGGTTGGGAAAAAAAACACCGGGGAGCTGTTTTTT	CSARGVGKKNTGELFF
-	-	TRBV25-1	TRBJ2-5	12	TGTGCCAGCAGTGAACCCTGGGAGACCCAGTACTTC	CASSEPWETQYF
-	-	TRBV5-1	TRBJ2-3	16	TGCGCCAGCAGCTTGGTGGACAAGTCTGGCACAGATACGCAGTATTTT	CASSLVDKSGTDTQYF
-	-	TRBV5-1	TRBJ2-5	13	TGCGCCAGCAGCCTCACCCTACGGGAGACCCAGTACTTC	CASSLTLRETQYF
-	once	TRBV28	TRBJ1-1	17	TGTGCCAGCAGTTTCATACTCCTGGACGGGGGCAACACTGAAGCTTTCTTT	CASSFILLDGGNTEAFF
-	few	TRBV5-1	TRBJ2-2	16	TGCGCCAGCAGCATAATCGGACATACGAACACCGGGGAGCTGTTTTTT	CASSIIGHTNTGELFF
-	few	TRBV5-1	TRBJ2-7	16	TGCGCCAGCAGCTTCACCTCATCTAGGACCGTATACGAGCAGTACTTC	CASSFTSSRTVYEQYF
-	few	TRBV2	TRBJ2-2	14	TGTGCCCATCAAGCGGGCGCGAACACCGGGGAGCTGTTTTTT	CAHQAGANTGELFF
TRBD2	-	TRBV20-1	TRBJ2-7	14	TGCAGTGCCAGGCGGACTAGCGGTTCCTACGAGCAGTACTTC	CSARRTSGSYEQYF